Only a few counts were recorded for the clone carrying this TCR beta chain. The antigen is unknown. The table came from immunoSEQ multiplex PCR; TCRdb's copy has only in-frame clones and leaves some out. Here the sample spans fewer than 9,000 clones, 60% being singletons. The entry originates in a study of somatic mutations in cytotoxic T cells in rheumatoid arthritis. Whole-study findings and limits: Compared with age-matched healthy controls, rheumatoid arthritis patients did not differ significantly in CD8+ T-cell clonality.

V was shortened by 6 bases and J by 5 bases, with 8 bases between the two germline ends. This CDR3 has 12 amino acids. CDR1 and CDR2 (germline): MGHRA, YSYEKL. The chain links TRBV4-1 to TRBJ2-1; D is ambiguous. The material sequenced was CD8+ T cells sorted from blood. This TCR was sampled from a woman in her thirties or forties in good health. The DNA of the CDR3 is TGCGCCAGCAGTCCGCCCGACAATGAGCAGTTCTTC. Translating it yields CASSPPDNEQFF.